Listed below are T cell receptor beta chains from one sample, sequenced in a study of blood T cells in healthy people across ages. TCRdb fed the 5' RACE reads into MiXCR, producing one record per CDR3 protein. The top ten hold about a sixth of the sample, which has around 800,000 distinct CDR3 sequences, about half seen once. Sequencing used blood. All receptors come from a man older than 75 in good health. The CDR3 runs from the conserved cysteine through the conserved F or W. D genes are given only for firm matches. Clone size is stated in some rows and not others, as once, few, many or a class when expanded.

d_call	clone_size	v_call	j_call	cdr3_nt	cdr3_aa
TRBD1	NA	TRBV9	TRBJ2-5	TGTGCCAGCAGCGTATACACAGGGGAATGGTACCAAGAGACCCAGTACTTC	CASSVYTGEWYQETQYF
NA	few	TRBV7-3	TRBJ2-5	TGTGCCAGCAGCTTCTCGGGGGGCGGGGAGACCCAGTACTTC	CASSFSGGGETQYF
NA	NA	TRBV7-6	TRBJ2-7	TGTGCCAGCAGCCCTAGGACAGAGGACTTCTACGAGCAGTACTTC	CASSPRTEDFYEQYF
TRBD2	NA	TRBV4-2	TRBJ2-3	TGTGCCAGCAGCCAAGAGACAGCGGGAAACACAGATACGCAGTATTTT	CASSQETAGNTDTQYF
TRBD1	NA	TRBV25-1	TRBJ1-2	TGTGCCAGCAGTGAAACAGGGGGCGGGGATGGCTACACCTTC	CASSETGGGDGYTF
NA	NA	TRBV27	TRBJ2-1	TGTGCCAGCAGGGTCATGGGTACTGGGAATGAGCAGTTCTTC	CASRVMGTGNEQFF
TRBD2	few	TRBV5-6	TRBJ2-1	TGTGCCAGCAGCTGGACTAGCGGGAGGGGTGAGCAGTTCTTC	CASSWTSGRGEQFF
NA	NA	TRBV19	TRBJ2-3	TGTGCCAGTAGTACGTCGGGAGCAGTAGATACGCAGTATTTT	CASSTSGAVDTQYF
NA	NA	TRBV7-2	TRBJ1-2	TGTGCCAGCACCCTGAGATTAGGCTACACCTTC	CASTLRLGYTF
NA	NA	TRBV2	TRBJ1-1	TGTGCCGGCAGAGAACTGATAAACACTGAAGCTTTCTTT	CAGRELINTEAFF
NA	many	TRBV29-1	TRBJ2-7	TGCAGCGTTGACCAGGGGGGGACCTACGAGCAGTACTTC	CSVDQGGTYEQYF
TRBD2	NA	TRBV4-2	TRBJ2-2	TGTGCCAGCAGCCAAGTTGGGACTGGCGGGGGAACGAACACCGGGGAGCTGTTTTTT	CASSQVGTGGGTNTGELFF
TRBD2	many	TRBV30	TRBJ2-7	TGTGCCTGGAGTGTACTGGGGACTAGCCGTAACGAGCAGTACTTC	CAWSVLGTSRNEQYF
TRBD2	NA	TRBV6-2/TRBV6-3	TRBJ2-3	TGTGCCAGCAGTTACTCGATAACACGGACTAGCGGGAGACGGGCGGATACGCAGTATTTT	CASSYSITRTSGRRADTQYF
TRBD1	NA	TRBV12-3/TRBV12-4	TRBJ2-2	TGTGCCAGCACCGCCCCGCGGCACAGGGGAACTGGGGAGCTGTTTTTT	CASTAPRHRGTGELFF
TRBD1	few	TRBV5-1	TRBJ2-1	TGCGCCAGCAGCACGGGACAGGGCTATGAGCAGTTCTTC	CASSTGQGYEQFF
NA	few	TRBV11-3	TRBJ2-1	TGTGCCAGCAGCCCCCGAGCTAGGGGTACCCATGAGCAGTTCTTC	CASSPRARGTHEQFF
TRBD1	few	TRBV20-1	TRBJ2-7	TGCAGCGGGACCGGGACAGGGGACTACGAGCAGTACTTC	CSGTGTGDYEQYF
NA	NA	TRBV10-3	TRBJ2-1	TGTGCCATCAGTGGTCCCCGGGACACTAAACTACGCAATGAGCAGTTCTTC	CAISGPRDTKLRNEQFF
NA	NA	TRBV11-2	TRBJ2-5	TGTGCCAGCAGCTTAGAACGGCTCCAAGAGACCCAGTACTTC	CASSLERLQETQYF
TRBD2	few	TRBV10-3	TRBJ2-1	TGTGCCATCAGTGAGGGGTGGACTAGCGCCGGTGGGAGTGAGCAGTTCTTC	CAISEGWTSAGGSEQFF
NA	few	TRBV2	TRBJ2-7	TGTGCCAGCACCGGAGCGGGTTACGAGCAGTACTTC	CASTGAGYEQYF
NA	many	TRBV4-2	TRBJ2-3	TGTGCCAGCAGCCAGGGCTCGGAGGCTAGCACAGATACGCAGTATTTT	CASSQGSEASTDTQYF
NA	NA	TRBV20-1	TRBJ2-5	TGCAGTGCTATCGGACCCTGGGGAGAGACCCAGTACTTC	CSAIGPWGETQYF
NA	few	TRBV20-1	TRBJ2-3	TGCAGTGCTAGAGATCGAACGGGCACAGATACGCAGTATTTT	CSARDRTGTDTQYF
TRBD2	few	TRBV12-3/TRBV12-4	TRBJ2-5	TGTGCCAGCAGTGCGGGGGGGGCGGGAGAGACCCAGTACTTC	CASSAGGAGETQYF
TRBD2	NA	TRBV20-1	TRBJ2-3	TGCAGTGCTAGTAGCGCGGGAGATGCAGATACGCAGTATTTT	CSASSAGDADTQYF
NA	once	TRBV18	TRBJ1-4	TGTGCCAGCTCACCACCGAGTGGGGGGACTAATGAAAAACTGTTTTTT	CASSPPSGGTNEKLFF
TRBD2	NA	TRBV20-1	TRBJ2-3	TGCAGTGCTAGAGATACCCCCTCGGGTAGCGGGTTGGATAATACGCAGTATTTT	CSARDTPSGSGLDNTQYF
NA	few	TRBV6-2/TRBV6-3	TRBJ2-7	TGTGCCAGCAACCGACAGCCTCCCTTCGACGAGCAGTACTTC	CASNRQPPFDEQYF
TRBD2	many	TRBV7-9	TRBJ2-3	TGTGCCAGCAGCTTGGAGGTGGGAGGGGATACGCAGTATTTT	CASSLEVGGDTQYF
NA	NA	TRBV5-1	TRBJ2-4	TGCGCCAGCAGCTTGATGGAGGGGGAGCAGTACTTC	CASSLMEGEQYF
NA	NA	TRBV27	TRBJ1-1	TGTGCCAGCAGTCGGTGGGGCAGGGGCATCTCTGAAGCTTTCTTT	CASSRWGRGISEAFF
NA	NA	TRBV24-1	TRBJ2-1	TGTGCCACCAGTGATAATACTCCGGGGAGTGCCTACAATGAGCAGTTCTTC	CATSDNTPGSAYNEQFF
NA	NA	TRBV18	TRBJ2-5	TGTGCCAGCTCATCGACTAGTTACCAAGAGACCCAGTACTTC	CASSSTSYQETQYF
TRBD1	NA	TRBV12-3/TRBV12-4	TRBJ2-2	TGTGCCAGCAGTTCCCGACAGGGGTTCAATCCCGGGGAGCTGTTTTTT	CASSSRQGFNPGELFF
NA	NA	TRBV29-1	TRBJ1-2	TGCAGCGTTGTCAGGGGTGGCGGCTACACCTTC	CSVVRGGGYTF
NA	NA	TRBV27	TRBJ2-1	TGTGCCAGCAGTTTACGGCCGCCGAGCTCCTACAATGAGCAGTTCTTC	CASSLRPPSSYNEQFF
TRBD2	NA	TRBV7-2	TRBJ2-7	TGTGCCAGCAGCTATAGCGGGACCTACAATGAGCAGTACTTC	CASSYSGTYNEQYF
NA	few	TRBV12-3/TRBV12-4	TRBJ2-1	TGTGCCAGCAGGGAGACTGCTAAAAGCAATGAGCAGTTCTTC	CASRETAKSNEQFF
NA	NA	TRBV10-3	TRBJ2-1	TGTGCCATCAGCCCCAGCTCAAGTTTGGGGCGGGACCTTCGCAAACACAATGAGCAGTTCTTC	CAISPSSSLGRDLRKHNEQFF
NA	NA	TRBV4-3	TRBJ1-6	TGCGCCAGCAGCCAAGATGGCGGGGCCAAGAGCTCCTATAATTCACCCCTCCACTTT	CASSQDGGAKSSYNSPLHF
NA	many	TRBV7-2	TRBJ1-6	TGTGCCAGCAGCTTATCAGATGGTTCACCCCTCCACTTT	CASSLSDGSPLHF
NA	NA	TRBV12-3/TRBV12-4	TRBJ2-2	TGTGCCAGCACCATATTGGCCGGGGAGCTGTTTTTT	CASTILAGELFF
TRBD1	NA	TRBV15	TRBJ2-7	TGTGCCACCAGCGGAACAGGGGGCGTCTCCTACGAGCAGTACTTC	CATSGTGGVSYEQYF